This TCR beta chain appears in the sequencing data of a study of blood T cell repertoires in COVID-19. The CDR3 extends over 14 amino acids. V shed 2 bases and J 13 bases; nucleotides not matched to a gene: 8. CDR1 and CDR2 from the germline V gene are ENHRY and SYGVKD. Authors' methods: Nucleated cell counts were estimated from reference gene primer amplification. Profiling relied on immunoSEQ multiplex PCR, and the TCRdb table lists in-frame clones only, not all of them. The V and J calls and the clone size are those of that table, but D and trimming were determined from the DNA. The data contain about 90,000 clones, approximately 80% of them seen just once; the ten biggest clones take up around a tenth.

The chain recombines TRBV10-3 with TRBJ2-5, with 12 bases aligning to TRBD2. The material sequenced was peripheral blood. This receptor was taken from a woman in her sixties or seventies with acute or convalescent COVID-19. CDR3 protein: CAISEGTSGLSVYF. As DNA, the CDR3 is TGTGCCATCAGTGAGGGGACTAGCGGGTTGTCGGTGTACTTC.